Listed below are T cell receptor beta chains from one sample, sequenced in a study of cytomegalovirus exposure and HLA in healthy donors. Clones were sequenced by immunoSEQ multiplex PCR, and TCRdb holds only the in-frame ones, with some missing. The table has fewer than 85,000 clones, more than 75% seen once. The sequenced material came from PBMCs. All receptors come from a male donor in good health and CMV-seropositive. CDR3s include the opening cysteine and the closing phenylalanine or tryptophan. The D gene is left open where the match is weak. Clone size appears in some rows only: once, few, many, or a class for an expanded clone.

v_gene: TRBV19
j_gene: TRBJ1-4
abundance: few
d_gene: TRBD1
len: 13
CDR3nt: TGTGCCAGTAACCTGGACAGGCGGGGAGAACTGTTTTTT
CDR3aa: CASNLDRRGELFF

v_gene: TRBV7-6
j_gene: TRBJ2-2
abundance: .
d_gene: .
len: 16
CDR3nt: TGTGCCAGCAGCTCAGGGGCAGTCGGGAACACCGGGGAGCTGTTTTTT
CDR3aa: CASSSGAVGNTGELFF

v_gene: TRBV14
j_gene: TRBJ1-6
abundance: few
d_gene: .
len: 13
CDR3nt: TGTGCCAGCAGCCCCAGACTGAATTCACCCCTCCACTTT
CDR3aa: CASSPRLNSPLHF

v_gene: TRBV19
j_gene: TRBJ2-7
abundance: .
d_gene: TRBD1
len: 13
CDR3nt: TGTGCCAGTAGTCGGGACAGGCACTACGAGCAGTACTTC
CDR3aa: CASSRDRHYEQYF

v_gene: TRBV2
j_gene: TRBJ2-3
abundance: .
d_gene: .
len: 16
CDR3nt: TGTGCCAGCAGTGAACAGGGGATTGGAAGGACAGATACGCAGTATTTT
CDR3aa: CASSEQGIGRTDTQYF

v_gene: TRBV21-1
j_gene: TRBJ2-1
abundance: .
d_gene: .
len: 12
CDR3nt: TGTGCCAGCAGCAACCCGGGAGTCGAGCAGTTCTTC
CDR3aa: CASSNPGVEQFF

v_gene: TRBV2
j_gene: TRBJ1-6
abundance: once
d_gene: .
len: 15
CDR3nt: TGTGCCAGCAGTCGGGACAATGGCTATAATTCACCCCTCCACTTT
CDR3aa: CASSRDNGYNSPLHF

v_gene: TRBV6-5
j_gene: TRBJ2-1
abundance: few
d_gene: .
len: 13
CDR3nt: TGTGCCAGCACCATAGCCCCCGGGAATGAGCAGTTCTTC
CDR3aa: CASTIAPGNEQFF

v_gene: TRBV11-1
j_gene: TRBJ2-5
abundance: once
d_gene: .
len: 15
CDR3nt: TGTGCCAGCAGCTTATTTAGCGTAAACCAAGAGACCCAGTACTTC
CDR3aa: CASSLFSVNQETQYF

v_gene: TRBV6-6
j_gene: TRBJ1-3
abundance: .
d_gene: TRBD1
len: 15
CDR3nt: TGTGCCAGCAGCTCCGGGGACAGATCTGGAAACACCATATATTTT
CDR3aa: CASSSGDRSGNTIYF

v_gene: TRBV7-9
j_gene: TRBJ2-7
abundance: .
d_gene: TRBD1
len: 14
CDR3nt: TGTGCCAGCAGCCCGGGGACAGGTTCCTACGAGCAGTACTTC
CDR3aa: CASSPGTGSYEQYF

v_gene: TRBV6-1
j_gene: TRBJ2-5
abundance: .
d_gene: .
len: 14
CDR3nt: TGTGCCAGCAGTGAAAGCTTTGTACAAGAGACCCAGTACTTC
CDR3aa: CASSESFVQETQYF

v_gene: TRBV5-1
j_gene: TRBJ2-7
abundance: .
d_gene: TRBD1
len: 14
CDR3nt: TGCGCCAGCAGCTTGAATACAGGGGGCAACGAGCAGTACTTC
CDR3aa: CASSLNTGGNEQYF

v_gene: TRBV6-1
j_gene: TRBJ1-2
abundance: .
d_gene: .
len: 12
CDR3nt: TGTGCCAGCAGTGTTAGATCTTATGGCTACACCTTC
CDR3aa: CASSVRSYGYTF

v_gene: TRBV15
j_gene: TRBJ1-5
abundance: .
d_gene: .
len: 19
CDR3nt: TGTGCCACCAGCAGAGATCTTGGCCTCCTAGGGGGTAGCAATCAGCCCCAGCATTTT
CDR3aa: CATSRDLGLLGGSNQPQHF

v_gene: TRBV7-9
j_gene: TRBJ1-1
abundance: .
d_gene: .
len: 10
CDR3nt: TGTGCCGGAGAGGACACTGAAGCTTTCTTT
CDR3aa: CAGEDTEAFF

v_gene: TRBV14
j_gene: TRBJ2-5
abundance: few
d_gene: TRBD1
len: 16
CDR3nt: TGTGCCAGCAGCCGGTTGACAGGGCGCGCTCAAGAGACCCAGTACTTC
CDR3aa: CASSRLTGRAQETQYF

v_gene: TRBV4-3
j_gene: TRBJ1-2
abundance: .
d_gene: TRBD1
len: 16
CDR3nt: TGCGCCAGCAGCCAAGGGCCAGGGGGCTTGAATCGGGGCTACACCTTC
CDR3aa: CASSQGPGGLNRGYTF

v_gene: TRBV18
j_gene: TRBJ2-5
abundance: .
d_gene: .
len: 13
CDR3nt: TGTGCCAGCTCACAAGAAGGGGTGGAGACCCAGTACTTC
CDR3aa: CASSQEGVETQYF

v_gene: TRBV19
j_gene: TRBJ1-1
abundance: .
d_gene: TRBD1
len: 13
CDR3nt: TGTGCCAGTAGTATTATTCAGGGGGGTGAAGCTTTCTTT
CDR3aa: CASSIIQGGEAFF

v_gene: TRBV30
j_gene: TRBJ1-2
abundance: .
d_gene: .
len: 12
CDR3nt: TGTGCCTGGAGTGTACAGCTTTATGGCTACACCTTC
CDR3aa: CAWSVQLYGYTF

v_gene: TRBV19
j_gene: TRBJ2-2
abundance: .
d_gene: TRBD1
len: 15
CDR3nt: TGTGCCAGTACCCAGATGACAGGGAGCACCGGGGAGCTGTTTTTT
CDR3aa: CASTQMTGSTGELFF

v_gene: TRBV7-9
j_gene: TRBJ1-4
abundance: .
d_gene: TRBD1
len: 14
CDR3nt: TGTGCCAGCACATCGGGACAGGGAAGTGAAAAACTGTTTTTT
CDR3aa: CASTSGQGSEKLFF

v_gene: TRBV2
j_gene: TRBJ1-5
abundance: few
d_gene: .
len: 13
CDR3nt: TGTGCCAGCAGTGACAGGGGAGATCAGCCCCAGCATTTT
CDR3aa: CASSDRGDQPQHF

v_gene: TRBV30
j_gene: TRBJ1-1
abundance: .
d_gene: .
len: 15
CDR3nt: TGTGCCTGGAGTGACGGGGGGTATTCGAACACTGAAGCTTTCTTT
CDR3aa: CAWSDGGYSNTEAFF

v_gene: TRBV7-8
j_gene: TRBJ1-2
abundance: .
d_gene: .
len: 15
CDR3nt: TGTGCCAGCAGCTTAGCCAGGGGATATAACTATGGCTACACCTTC
CDR3aa: CASSLARGYNYGYTF

v_gene: TRBV7-3
j_gene: TRBJ2-7
abundance: .
d_gene: .
len: 15
CDR3nt: TGTGCCAGCAGCTCCGAGGGGGGGAGCTCCTACGAGCAGTACTTC
CDR3aa: CASSSEGGSSYEQYF

v_gene: TRBV4-3
j_gene: TRBJ2-2
abundance: few
d_gene: .
len: 15
CDR3nt: TGCGCCAGCAGCCAAGACGGCAGGGTAGGCGGGGAGCTGTTTTTT
CDR3aa: CASSQDGRVGGELFF

v_gene: TRBV7-2
j_gene: TRBJ2-7
abundance: .
d_gene: TRBD1
len: 17
CDR3nt: TGTGCCAGCAGCTTAGCGGGACAGGGGTCCCCTATCTACGAGCAGTACTTC
CDR3aa: CASSLAGQGSPIYEQYF

v_gene: TRBV6-6
j_gene: TRBJ1-5
abundance: .
d_gene: .
len: 14
CDR3nt: TGTGCCAGCAACAGGGACGATAGCAATCAGCCCCAGCATTTT
CDR3aa: CASNRDDSNQPQHF

v_gene: TRBV2
j_gene: TRBJ1-6
abundance: .
d_gene: .
len: 16
CDR3nt: TGTGCCAGCAGCGCAGGGCTGAGCTCCTATAATTCACCCCTCCACTTT
CDR3aa: CASSAGLSSYNSPLHF

v_gene: TRBV10-3
j_gene: TRBJ1-2
abundance: .
d_gene: .
len: 12
CDR3nt: TGTGCCATCAATTCCATCTATTATGGCTACACCTTC
CDR3aa: CAINSIYYGYTF

v_gene: TRBV25-1
j_gene: TRBJ1-2
abundance: once
d_gene: .
len: 14
CDR3nt: TGTGCCAGCAGTTCGGCAGGGGCTAACTATGGCTACACCTTC
CDR3aa: CASSSAGANYGYTF

v_gene: TRBV6-1
j_gene: TRBJ1-1
abundance: .
d_gene: TRBD1
len: 13
CDR3nt: TGTGCCAGCAGAGGGACAGGGAACACTGAAGCTTTCTTT
CDR3aa: CASRGTGNTEAFF

v_gene: TRBV19
j_gene: TRBJ2-7
abundance: .
d_gene: TRBD1
len: 15
CDR3nt: TGTGCCAGTAGTACTCGACAGGGTAGGTTGAACGAGCAGTACTTC
CDR3aa: CASSTRQGRLNEQYF

v_gene: TRBV7-8
j_gene: TRBJ1-5
abundance: .
d_gene: TRBD1
len: 14
CDR3nt: TGTGCCAGCAGCCAGACAGGGGACAATCAGCCCCAGCATTTT
CDR3aa: CASSQTGDNQPQHF

v_gene: TRBV27
j_gene: TRBJ2-1
abundance: .
d_gene: TRBD2
len: 15
CDR3nt: TGTGCCAGCAGCTTAAGCGGGAGCTCCTACAATGAGCAGTTCTTC
CDR3aa: CASSLSGSSYNEQFF

v_gene: TRBV5-4
j_gene: TRBJ1-1
abundance: .
d_gene: TRBD1
len: 15
CDR3nt: TGTGCCAGCAGCTCCACAGGGGGCTATAACACTGAAGCTTTCTTT
CDR3aa: CASSSTGGYNTEAFF

v_gene: TRBV7-2
j_gene: TRBJ2-2
abundance: .
d_gene: .
len: 15
CDR3nt: TGTGCCAGCAGCCCCCAGGGTTCGAACACCGGGGAGCTGTTTTTT
CDR3aa: CASSPQGSNTGELFF

v_gene: TRBV7-3
j_gene: TRBJ2-7
abundance: .
d_gene: .
len: 14
CDR3nt: TGTGCCAGCAGCGTGACTCCAGCCTCCTACGAGCAGTACTTC
CDR3aa: CASSVTPASYEQYF

v_gene: TRBV29-1
j_gene: TRBJ2-7
abundance: .
d_gene: .
len: 13
CDR3nt: TGCAGCGTTGACAGAGGAAGCTCCTACGAGCAGTACTTC
CDR3aa: CSVDRGSSYEQYF

v_gene: TRBV11-3
j_gene: TRBJ2-1
abundance: .
d_gene: TRBD1
len: 17
CDR3nt: TGTGCCAGCAGCCCTGGGACAGGGGGCGCAGGCTACAATGAGCAGTTCTTC
CDR3aa: CASSPGTGGAGYNEQFF

v_gene: TRBV5-4
j_gene: TRBJ1-4
abundance: .
d_gene: TRBD1
len: 14
CDR3nt: TGTGCCAGCAGCTTGGGACAGGGGAATGAAAAACTGTTTTTT
CDR3aa: CASSLGQGNEKLFF

v_gene: TRBV6-6
j_gene: TRBJ1-2
abundance: once
d_gene: TRBD1
len: 16
CDR3nt: TGTGCCAGCAGCGGTTTGGAAGGGACAGGGCGACATGGCTACACCTTC
CDR3aa: CASSGLEGTGRHGYTF

v_gene: TRBV7-3
j_gene: TRBJ1-1
abundance: .
d_gene: .
len: 14
CDR3nt: TGTGCCAGCAGCTCACAGGGCGGTAGGACTGAAGCTTTCTTT
CDR3aa: CASSSQGGRTEAFF

v_gene: TRBV7-7
j_gene: TRBJ2-5
abundance: .
d_gene: TRBD2
len: 16
CDR3nt: TGTGCCAGCAGCTTTCGACTAGCGGGGATCCAAGAGACCCAGTACTTC
CDR3aa: CASSFRLAGIQETQYF

v_gene: TRBV7-8
j_gene: TRBJ2-1
abundance: .
d_gene: TRBD2
len: 15
CDR3nt: TGTGCCAGCAGCACAGACCTAGCGGGAGTGGATGAGCAGTTCTTC
CDR3aa: CASSTDLAGVDEQFF

v_gene: TRBV19
j_gene: TRBJ1-3
abundance: .
d_gene: .
len: 14
CDR3nt: TGTGCCAGTAGCCGGGATTTCTCTGGAAACACCATATATTTT
CDR3aa: CASSRDFSGNTIYF

v_gene: TRBV15
j_gene: TRBJ2-7
abundance: .
d_gene: TRBD2
len: 16
CDR3nt: TGTGCCACCAGCAGAGATGGGAGCGGGGGGTACTACGAGCAGTACTTC
CDR3aa: CATSRDGSGGYYEQYF

v_gene: TRBV9
j_gene: TRBJ2-1
abundance: .
d_gene: .
len: 15
CDR3nt: TGTGCCAGCAGCGTAGCGGGAGTCCCCACTATGGAGCAGTTCTTC
CDR3aa: CASSVAGVPTMEQFF

v_gene: TRBV27
j_gene: TRBJ1-1
abundance: .
d_gene: .
len: 12
CDR3nt: TGTGCCACCCAGGGATACGACACTGAAGCTTTCTTT
CDR3aa: CATQGYDTEAFF

v_gene: TRBV5-1
j_gene: TRBJ2-7
abundance: .
d_gene: TRBD1
len: 14
CDR3nt: TGCGCCAGCAGCCCGGACAGGCTTCAGGACGAGCAGTACTTC
CDR3aa: CASSPDRLQDEQYF

v_gene: TRBV5-1
j_gene: TRBJ2-2
abundance: few
d_gene: .
len: 13
CDR3nt: TGCGCCAGCAGGTTAGCGGACACCGGGGAGCTGTTTTTT
CDR3aa: CASRLADTGELFF

v_gene: TRBV6-6
j_gene: TRBJ1-5
abundance: .
d_gene: .
len: 15
CDR3nt: TGTGCCAGCAGTTACTCGAATCAGGGTCGGCAGCCCCAGCATTTT
CDR3aa: CASSYSNQGRQPQHF

v_gene: TRBV7-3
j_gene: TRBJ2-2
abundance: .
d_gene: TRBD1
len: 15
CDR3nt: TGTGCCAGCAGCACCAGACAGGGGGGCACCGGGGAGCTGTTTTTT
CDR3aa: CASSTRQGGTGELFF

v_gene: TRBV15
j_gene: TRBJ2-1
abundance: .
d_gene: TRBD2
len: 15
CDR3nt: TGTGCCACCAGCAGAGATGCCGCGACTAGCGGGGGGCAGTTCTTC
CDR3aa: CATSRDAATSGGQFF

v_gene: TRBV11-2
j_gene: TRBJ2-1
abundance: .
d_gene: .
len: 13
CDR3nt: TGTGCCAGCAGCTTAGGTCCTCTCAATGAGCAGTTCTTC
CDR3aa: CASSLGPLNEQFF

v_gene: TRBV20-1
j_gene: TRBJ1-1
abundance: once
d_gene: .
len: 10
CDR3nt: TGCAGTGCTAGGGGCTGTGAAGCTTTCTTT
CDR3aa: CSARGCEAFF

v_gene: TRBV30
j_gene: TRBJ2-3
abundance: once
d_gene: .
len: 16
CDR3nt: TGTGCCTGGACCCAAGGAACAGGGTCGGGCACAGATACGCAGTATTTT
CDR3aa: CAWTQGTGSGTDTQYF

v_gene: TRBV28
j_gene: TRBJ1-2
abundance: .
d_gene: TRBD1
len: 17
CDR3nt: TGTGCCAGCAGACCCTCCGGGACAGGGCTTCAGTTAGGTGGCTACACCTTC
CDR3aa: CASRPSGTGLQLGGYTF